Listed below are T cell receptor beta chains from one sample, sequenced in a study of blood T cell repertoires in COVID-19. Clones were read by immunoSEQ multiplex PCR, and TCRdb kept only the in-frame ones, dropping some. The sample shows 190,000 or so clones, approximately 86% of them seen only once. Sequenced material: peripheral blood. Receptors originate from a man aged 35-49 years with active or convalescent COVID-19. Both conserved end residues are part of each CDR3. The D gene is left open where the match is weak. Where a row states a size, it is once, few, many or the class of an expanded clone; other rows omit it.

abundance	v_gene	j_gene	d_gene	CDR3nt	CDR3aa
.	TRBV29-1	TRBJ1-5	TRBD1	TGCAGCGTTGTTGGGACAGATAGCAATCAGCCCCAGCATTTT	CSVVGTDSNQPQHF
.	TRBV6-1	TRBJ1-1	.	TGTGCCAGCAGTGACATGAACACTGAAGCTTTCTTT	CASSDMNTEAFF
few	TRBV29-1	TRBJ1-1	.	TGCAGCGGGATGGAGTACACTGAAGCTTTCTTT	CSGMEYTEAFF
.	TRBV7-9	TRBJ2-1	.	TGTGCCAGCAGCTTAGCCGCCGCGGGGAATGAGCAGTTCTTC	CASSLAAAGNEQFF
once	TRBV6-5	TRBJ1-6	TRBD1	TGTGCCAGCAGTTACACCGACAGGGGGCGATCACCCCTCCACTTT	CASSYTDRGRSPLHF
.	TRBV28	TRBJ1-1	TRBD1	TGTGCCAGTCTAGGACAGGGTGTAATCCCTGAAGCTTTCTTT	CASLGQGVIPEAFF
.	TRBV6-5	TRBJ1-2	TRBD1	TGTGCCAGCAAGACAGGGGGATCGTCCCATGGCTACACCTTC	CASKTGGSSHGYTF
once	TRBV2	TRBJ2-1	TRBD2	TGTGCCACTTCGATACTAGCGGGGGGGCCCGGTGAGCAGTTCTTC	CATSILAGGPGEQFF
.	TRBV21-1	TRBJ2-1	.	TGTGCCAGCAGCAGAACTAGCAGCACCGGCGGAAAGCAGTTCTTC	CASSRTSSTGGKQFF
.	TRBV27	TRBJ1-1	.	TGTGCCAGCAGTTCTCTGGGCCCGAACACTGAAGCTTTCTTT	CASSSLGPNTEAFF
.	TRBV27	TRBJ1-3	.	TGTGCCAGCAGTTTATCCGTACCGTCGAGCTCTGGAAACACCATATATTTT	CASSLSVPSSSGNTIYF
.	TRBV5-1	TRBJ1-1	.	TGCGCCAGCAGCTTAACCCAAGGGGTCACTGAAGCTTTCTTT	CASSLTQGVTEAFF
.	TRBV15	TRBJ1-5	TRBD1	TGTGCCACCAGCAGTTATAGGACAGGGCCCGATCAGCCCCAGCATTTT	CATSSYRTGPDQPQHF
.	TRBV5-1	TRBJ2-2	TRBD2	TGCGCCAGCAGCCCGACCCTAGCGGACTACACCGGGGAGCTGTTTTTT	CASSPTLADYTGELFF
.	TRBV7-3	TRBJ2-7	TRBD2	TGTGCCAGCAGCTTAAGCGGGGGAGGCGGGGCCCACTACGAGCAGTACTTC	CASSLSGGGGAHYEQYF
few	TRBV5-4	TRBJ1-5	.	TGTGCCAGCAGCCTTATAACAGGCCAGCCCCAGCATTTT	CASSLITGQPQHF
.	TRBV28	TRBJ1-4	.	TGTGCCAGCAGTTTATCGGGGGGCTGGGAAAAACTGTTTTTT	CASSLSGGWEKLFF
.	TRBV19	TRBJ1-1	TRBD1	TGTGCCAGTACCATCCCCCCCGGACAGGGCGGTACTGAAGCTTTCTTT	CASTIPPGQGGTEAFF
.	TRBV28	TRBJ1-2	.	TGTGCCAGCAGTTTCCGGCCAGGGCGAAGCTATGGCTACACCTTC	CASSFRPGRSYGYTF
.	TRBV29-1	TRBJ1-1	TRBD1	TGCAGCTCTTCATCGGGACAGATCATGAACACTGAAGCTTTCTTT	CSSSSGQIMNTEAFF
.	TRBV2	TRBJ1-2	TRBD1	TGTGCCAGACAGGGGATCACTAACTATGGCTACACCTTC	CARQGITNYGYTF
.	TRBV9	TRBJ1-2	TRBD1	TGTGCCAGCAGCGTAGGACAGGGCAGGGGCTACACCTTC	CASSVGQGRGYTF
.	TRBV3-1/TRBV3-2	TRBJ2-7	.	TGTGCCAGCAGCCAAGGCAAGCGCCACTCCTACGAGCAGTACTTC	CASSQGKRHSYEQYF
.	TRBV28	TRBJ1-1	.	TGTGCCAGCAGTTCGGGGGGGCGCTTGAACACTGAAGCTTTCTTT	CASSSGGRLNTEAFF
.	TRBV12-3/TRBV12-4	TRBJ1-2	.	TGTGCCAGCAGTTTTGGAGCTAACTATGGCTACACCTTC	CASSFGANYGYTF
.	TRBV15	TRBJ2-3	.	TGTGCCACCAGCAGAGACATGGAGGTGGGGGGTGGGGTAACAGATACGCAGTATTTT	CATSRDMEVGGGVTDTQYF
.	TRBV5-1	TRBJ2-7	.	TGCGCCAGCAGCTTGGCTCTAGCTTCCCACGAGCAGTACTTC	CASSLALASHEQYF
.	TRBV25-1	TRBJ1-4	.	TGTGCCAGCAGATCTCCCCGGTGGGAAAAACTGTTTTTT	CASRSPRWEKLFF
few	TRBV4-2	TRBJ2-2	.	TGTGCCAGCAGTTACACAACGGGCACCGGGGAGCTGTTTTTT	CASSYTTGTGELFF
few	TRBV9	TRBJ1-2	.	TGTGCCAGCAGCGTAGACGGGGGGAGAGGCTATGGCTACACCTTC	CASSVDGGRGYGYTF
once	TRBV25-1	TRBJ1-5	TRBD1	TGTGCCAGCAGTGTTACAGGGGACGGCAATCAGCCCCAGCATTTT	CASSVTGDGNQPQHF
.	TRBV7-9	TRBJ1-5	.	TGTGCCAGCAGCTTGGACACGTCCCAGCCCCAGCATTTT	CASSLDTSQPQHF
many	TRBV5-1	TRBJ1-1	.	TGCGCCAGCAGCTTCGGGAACATGAACACTGAAGCTTTCTTT	CASSFGNMNTEAFF
few	TRBV6-1	TRBJ1-1	TRBD1	TGTGCCAGCAGTGAAGTTGGGACAGGGTTAAGTCCTGAAGCTTTCTTT	CASSEVGTGLSPEAFF
once	TRBV30	TRBJ2-2	TRBD1	TGTGCCTGGAACCCCGGGACAGGGGGTCCCGGGGAGCTGTTTTTT	CAWNPGTGGPGELFF
.	TRBV2	TRBJ1-1	.	TGTGCCAGCAAAGGGGTGGGGCGGACTGAAGCTTTCTTT	CASKGVGRTEAFF
.	TRBV6-2/TRBV6-3	TRBJ2-7	TRBD1	TGTGCCAGCAGCCAGGGACAGTATTACGAGCAGTACTTC	CASSQGQYYEQYF
.	TRBV30	TRBJ1-5	.	TGTGCCTGGAGTGTACGGAGCAATCAGCCCCAGCATTTT	CAWSVRSNQPQHF
.	TRBV4-2	TRBJ2-1	TRBD2	TGTGCCAGCAGCCAAGAGGGGAGGGTTCGCTACAATGAGCAGTTCTTC	CASSQEGRVRYNEQFF
.	TRBV5-4	TRBJ2-3	.	TGTGCCAGCAGCTTGGAACTAGCTAGGACAGATACGCAGTATTTT	CASSLELARTDTQYF
.	TRBV30	TRBJ2-7	.	TGTGCCTGGAGTGCACAGGGAAAAGAGCAGTACTTC	CAWSAQGKEQYF
.	TRBV3-1/TRBV3-2	TRBJ2-3	.	TGTGCCAGCAGCCAGGCTCGCACAGATACGCAGTATTTT	CASSQARTDTQYF
.	TRBV7-8	TRBJ2-7	.	TGTGCCAGCAGCTGGGACAACTACGAGCAGTACTTC	CASSWDNYEQYF
.	TRBV15	TRBJ2-2	TRBD1	TGTGCCACCAAGAGGGACAGGGCGAACACCGGGGAGCTGTTTTTT	CATKRDRANTGELFF
.	TRBV7-9	TRBJ2-5	TRBD2	TGTGCCAGCAGCTTAGGTCGAGCGGGGGTCCAAGAGACCCAGTACTTC	CASSLGRAGVQETQYF
.	TRBV28	TRBJ2-5	.	TGTGCCAGCAGTTTGCGGGGCCCCCAAGAGACCCAGTACTTC	CASSLRGPQETQYF
once	TRBV27	TRBJ1-2	TRBD1	TGTGCCAGCAGTTTAACCCAGGGGGCGAGCTTCTATGGCTACACCTTC	CASSLTQGASFYGYTF
.	TRBV6-1	TRBJ1-2	TRBD1	TGTGCCAGCAGTGAGGGACAGGGGGCGCACGGCTACACCTTC	CASSEGQGAHGYTF
.	TRBV29-1	TRBJ1-6	.	TGCAGCGTCGGTGACGGGTATAATTCACCCCTCCACTTT	CSVGDGYNSPLHF
.	TRBV28	TRBJ1-2	.	TGTGCCAGCAGTTTATTGGTGGGTGATCAGCGCGGCTACACCTTC	CASSLLVGDQRGYTF